What follows describes a single TCR beta chain. The data are from a study of OX40 agonist ivuxolimab in advanced cancers. In the study overall: Enrolled patients in dose escalation had cancers that were hepatocellular carcinoma, melanoma, renal cell or head and neck cancer.

Sequencing used immunoSEQ multiplex PCR; TCRdb keeps in-frame clones, though not all of them. This table holds tens of thousands of clones, more than 70% found once. Trimming took 2 bases from V and 5 from J; bases not matched to a gene: 5. Germline-derived CDR1 and CDR2 are MNHEY and SVGAGI. The CDR3 extends over 14 amino acids. The sampling schedule covered blood at baseline, cycle 4 day 1, and cycle 7 day 1. Source: CD4+ or CD8+ T cells sorted from blood, taken in a trial of the OX40 agonist ivuxolimab. This rearrangement joins TRBV6-5 to TRBJ2-5, with 7 bases fitting TRBD2. This clonotype was obtained from an adult with an advanced solid tumor such as melanoma, head and neck, liver or kidney cancer. The CDR3 region is CASSYGRGSETQYF. The CDR3, as DNA: TGTGCCAGCAGTTACGGGCGGGGGTCGGAGACCCAGTACTTC.